The rows below give T cell receptor beta chains drawn from one sample of a study of T cell responses to AZD1222 COVID-19 vaccine. TCRdb's table, derived via immunoSEQ multiplex PCR, lists solely in-frame clones and lacks some. The sample includes roughly 150,000 clones, around 91% seen only once; the top ten take approximately 5.9%. The source was peripheral blood, collected 28 days after the second AZD1222 dose. The source is an adult who received the AZD1222 COVID-19 vaccine. Each CDR3 is given with its conserved first and last residue.

TRBV25-1,TRBJ2-1,CASSELNSGMRGNEQFF
TRBV9,TRBJ2-2,CASTIGTRELFF
TRBV18,TRBJ2-5,CASSLSAASETQYF
TRBV10-1,TRBJ2-3,CASQDASTDTQYF
TRBV7-2,TRBJ2-5,CASSLNPSGGVETQYF
TRBV6-6,TRBJ1-1,CASRGQPNTEAFF
TRBV7-6,TRBJ2-3,CASSLAELDTQYF
TRBV5-1,TRBJ1-2,CASSIGDYGYTF
TRBV7-8,TRBJ1-2,CASSSIDGRAYGYTF
TRBV6-2/TRBV6-3,TRBJ1-3,CASSSQGNTIYF
TRBV13,TRBJ2-7,CASSLAYEQYF
TRBV5-1,TRBJ2-3,CASSSWTDTQYF
TRBV2,TRBJ1-2,CASSEALRDGNGYTF
TRBV2,TRBJ2-1,CASSDQGSSSYNEQFF
TRBV20-1,TRBJ2-2,CSAAGTGELFF
TRBV30,TRBJ1-2,CAWSVTGDGYTF
TRBV9,TRBJ1-2,CASSVAEDRRGARDYTF